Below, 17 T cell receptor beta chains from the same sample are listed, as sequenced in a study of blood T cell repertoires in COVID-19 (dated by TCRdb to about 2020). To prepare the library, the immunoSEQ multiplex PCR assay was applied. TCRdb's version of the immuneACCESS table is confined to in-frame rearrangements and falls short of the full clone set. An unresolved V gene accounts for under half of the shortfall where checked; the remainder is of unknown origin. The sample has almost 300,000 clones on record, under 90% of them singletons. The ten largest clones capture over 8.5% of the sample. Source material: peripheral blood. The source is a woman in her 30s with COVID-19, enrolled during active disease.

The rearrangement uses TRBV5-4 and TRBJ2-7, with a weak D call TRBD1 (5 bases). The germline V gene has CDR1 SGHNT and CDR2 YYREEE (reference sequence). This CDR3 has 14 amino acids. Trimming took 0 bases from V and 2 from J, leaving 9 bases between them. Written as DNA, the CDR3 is TGTGCCAGCAGCTTGGCCAGGGCTCCCTACGAGCAGTACTTC. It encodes CASSLARAPYEQYF. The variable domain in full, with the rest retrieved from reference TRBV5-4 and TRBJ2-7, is ETGVTQSPTHLIKTRGQQVTLRCSSQSGHNTVSWYQQALGQGPQFIFQYYREEENGRGNFPPRFSGLQFPNYSSELNVNALELDDSALYLCASSLARAPYEQYFGPGTRLTVT.

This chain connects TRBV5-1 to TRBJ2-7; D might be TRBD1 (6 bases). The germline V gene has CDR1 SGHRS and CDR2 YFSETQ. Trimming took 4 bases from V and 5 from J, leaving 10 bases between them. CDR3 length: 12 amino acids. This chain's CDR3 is CASSLRGDEQYF. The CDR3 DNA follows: TGCGCCAGCAGCCTCAGGGGCGACGAGCAGTACTTC.

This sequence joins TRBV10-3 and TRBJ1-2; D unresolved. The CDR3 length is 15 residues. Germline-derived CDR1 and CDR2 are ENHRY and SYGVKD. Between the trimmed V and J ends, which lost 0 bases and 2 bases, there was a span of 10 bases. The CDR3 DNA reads TGTGCCATCAGTGAGTCGAGGGCCGGGAACTATGGCTACACCTTC. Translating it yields CAISESRAGNYGYTF.

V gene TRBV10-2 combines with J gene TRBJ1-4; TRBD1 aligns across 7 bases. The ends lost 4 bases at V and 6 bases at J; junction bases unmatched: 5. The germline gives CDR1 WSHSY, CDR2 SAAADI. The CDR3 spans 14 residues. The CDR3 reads CASSVGTAYEKLFF. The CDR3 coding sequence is TGCGCCAGCAGTGTGGGGACAGCTTATGAAAAACTGTTTTTT.

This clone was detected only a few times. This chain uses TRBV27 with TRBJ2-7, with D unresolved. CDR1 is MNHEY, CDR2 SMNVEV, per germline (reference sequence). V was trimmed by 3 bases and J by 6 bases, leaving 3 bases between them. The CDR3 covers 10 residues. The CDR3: CASSFGEQYF. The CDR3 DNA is TGTGCCAGCAGTTTCGGCGAGCAGTACTTC.

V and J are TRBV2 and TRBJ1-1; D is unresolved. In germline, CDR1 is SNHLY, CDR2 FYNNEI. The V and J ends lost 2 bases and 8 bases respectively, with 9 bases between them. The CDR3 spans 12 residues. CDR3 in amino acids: CASSELGLEAFF. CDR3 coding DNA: TGTGCCAGCAGTGAACTTGGCTTAGAAGCTTTCTTT. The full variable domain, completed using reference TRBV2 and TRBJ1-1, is EPEVTQTPSHQVTQMGQEVILRCVPISNHLYFYWYRQILGQKVEFLVSFYNNEISEKSEIFDDQFSVERPDGSNFTLKIRSTKLEDSAMYFCASSELGLEAFFGQGTRLTVV.

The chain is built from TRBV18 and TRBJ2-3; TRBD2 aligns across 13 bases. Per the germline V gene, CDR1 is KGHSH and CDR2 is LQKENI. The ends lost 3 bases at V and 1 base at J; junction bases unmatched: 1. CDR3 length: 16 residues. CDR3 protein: CASSPGTSGGTDTQYF. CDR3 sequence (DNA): TGTGCCAGCTCACCCGGGACTAGCGGGGGCACAGATACGCAGTATTTT.

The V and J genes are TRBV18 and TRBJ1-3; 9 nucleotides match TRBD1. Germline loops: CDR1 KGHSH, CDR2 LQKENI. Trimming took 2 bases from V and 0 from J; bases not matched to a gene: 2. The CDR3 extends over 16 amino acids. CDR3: CASSPSTGGSGNTIYF. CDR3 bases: TGTGCCAGCTCACCATCGACAGGGGGCTCTGGAAACACCATATATTTT.

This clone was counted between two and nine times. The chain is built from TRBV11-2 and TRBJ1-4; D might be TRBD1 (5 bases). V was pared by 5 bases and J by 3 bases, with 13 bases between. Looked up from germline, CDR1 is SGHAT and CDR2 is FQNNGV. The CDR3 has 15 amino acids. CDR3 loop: CASSTRGNPNEKLFF. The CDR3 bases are TGTGCCAGCAGCACTCGGGGGAATCCTAATGAAAAACTGTTTTTT.

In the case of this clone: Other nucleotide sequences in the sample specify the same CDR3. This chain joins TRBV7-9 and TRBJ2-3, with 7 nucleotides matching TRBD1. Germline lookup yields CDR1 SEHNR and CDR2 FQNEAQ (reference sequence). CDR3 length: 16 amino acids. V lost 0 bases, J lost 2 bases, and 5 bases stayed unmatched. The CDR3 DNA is TGTGCCAGCAGCTTAGCGTCAGGGGGTTCCACAGATACGCAGTATTTT. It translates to CASSLASGGSTDTQYF. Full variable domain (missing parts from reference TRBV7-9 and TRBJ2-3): DTGVSQNPRHKITKRGQNVTFRCDPISEHNRLYWYRQTLGQGPEFLTYFQNEAQLEKSRLLSDRFSAERPKGSFSTLEIQRTEQGDSAMYLCASSLASGGSTDTQYFGPGTRLTVL.

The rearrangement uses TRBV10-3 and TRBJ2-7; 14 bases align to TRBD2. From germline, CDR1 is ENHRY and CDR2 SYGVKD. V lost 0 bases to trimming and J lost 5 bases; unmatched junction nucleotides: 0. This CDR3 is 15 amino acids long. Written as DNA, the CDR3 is TGTGCCATCAGTGAGTCGACTAGCGGGGGGGACGAGCAGTACTTC. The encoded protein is CAISESTSGGDEQYF.

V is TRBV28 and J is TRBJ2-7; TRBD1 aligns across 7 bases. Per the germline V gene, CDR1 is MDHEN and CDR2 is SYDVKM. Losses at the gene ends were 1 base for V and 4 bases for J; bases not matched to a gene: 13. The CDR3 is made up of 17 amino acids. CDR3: CASSLSSMTGYLYEQYF. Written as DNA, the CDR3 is TGTGCCAGCAGTTTATCTTCCATGACAGGGTATCTGTACGAGCAGTACTTC.

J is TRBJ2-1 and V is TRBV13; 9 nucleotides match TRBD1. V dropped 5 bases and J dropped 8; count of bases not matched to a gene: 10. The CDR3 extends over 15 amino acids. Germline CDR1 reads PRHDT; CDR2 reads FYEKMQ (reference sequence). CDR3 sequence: CASSRSGTGYDEQFF. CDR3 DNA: TGTGCCAGCAGCCGTTCAGGGACAGGGTACGATGAGCAGTTCTTC. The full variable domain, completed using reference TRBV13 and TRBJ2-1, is AAGVIQSPRHLIKEKRETATLKCYPIPRHDTVYWYQQGPGQDPQFLISFYEKMQSDKGSIPDRFSAQQFSDYHSELNMSSLELGDSALYFCASSRSGTGYDEQFFGPGTRLTVL.

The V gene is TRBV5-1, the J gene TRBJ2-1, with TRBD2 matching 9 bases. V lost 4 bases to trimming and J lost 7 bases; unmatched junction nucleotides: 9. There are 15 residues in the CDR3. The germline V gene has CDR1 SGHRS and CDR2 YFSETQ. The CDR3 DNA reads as TGCGCCAGCAGCCACATAGCGGGGGAGGGGAATGAGCAGTTCTTC. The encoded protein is CASSHIAGEGNEQFF.

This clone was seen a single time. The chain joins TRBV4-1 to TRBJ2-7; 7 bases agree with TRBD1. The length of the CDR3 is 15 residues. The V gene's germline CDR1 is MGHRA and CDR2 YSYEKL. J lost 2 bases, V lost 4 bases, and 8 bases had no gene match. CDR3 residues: CASSLTRQGTYEQYF. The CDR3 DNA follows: TGCGCCAGCAGCCTTACAAGACAGGGAACCTACGAGCAGTACTTC.

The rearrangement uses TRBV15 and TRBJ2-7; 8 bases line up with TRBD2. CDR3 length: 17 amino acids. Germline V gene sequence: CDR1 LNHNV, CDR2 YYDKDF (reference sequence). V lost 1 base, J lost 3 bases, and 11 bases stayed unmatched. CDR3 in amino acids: CATSRVSSAGGHYEQYF. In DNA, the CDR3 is TGTGCCACCAGCAGAGTGTCGTCGGCGGGGGGACACTACGAGCAGTACTTC.

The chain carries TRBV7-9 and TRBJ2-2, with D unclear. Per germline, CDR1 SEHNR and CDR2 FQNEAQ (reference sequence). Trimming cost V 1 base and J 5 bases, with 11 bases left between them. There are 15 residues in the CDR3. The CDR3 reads CASSLVVGATGELFF. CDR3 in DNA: TGTGCCAGCAGCTTAGTGGTCGGTGCGACCGGGGAGCTGTTTTTT. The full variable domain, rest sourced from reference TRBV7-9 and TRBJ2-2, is DTGVSQNPRHKITKRGQNVTFRCDPISEHNRLYWYRQTLGQGPEFLTYFQNEAQLEKSRLLSDRFSAERPKGSFSTLEIQRTEQGDSAMYLCASSLVVGATGELFFGEGSRLTVL.